The sequence of this T cell receptor (beta chain) was determined in a study of T cell responses to AZD1222 COVID-19 vaccine. General study results and limits: Nearly half of spike-specific TCRs reportedly target variant regions that are unmutated in the B.1.351 and B.1.1.7 variants. There were mostly white British donors and more females than males, and clonal diversity was possibly underestimated.

Libraries were prepared by immunoSEQ multiplex PCR; TCRdb keeps only in-frame clonotypes and omits some of them. This sample has some 160,000 clones; around 90% occur once, and the top ten carry around 1.1%. Researchers grouped second doses given at about 4 or about 12 weeks into one pool. This clone was counted only a few times. Its antigen is not known. The germline V gene encodes CDR1 MRHNA and CDR2 SNTAGT. CDR3 length: 16 amino acids. Trimming left V 3 bases short and J 1 base short, with 15 bases between. This specimen was peripheral blood, taken 28 days after the second AZD1222 dose. The clonotype comes from an adult who received the AZD1222 COVID-19 vaccine. V and J are TRBV6-4 and TRBJ1-1; maybe TRBD1 (6 bases). The CDR3 DNA sequence: TGTGCCAGCAGTGAACAGGGTAGCCCCTCGAACACTGAAGCTTTCTTT. As protein: CASSEQGSPSNTEAFF.